Listed here are 18 T cell receptor beta chains from one sample, sequenced in a study of post-analysis software for immune sequencing data. Findings of the study overall: The five TRBV segments detected at higher frequency in patients than in controls included TRBV5-6, TRBV5-1 and TRBV20-1.

cDNA libraries of TCR beta carried unique molecular identifiers. TCRdb reprocessed the PCR reads with MiXCR, giving one entry per CDR3 protein. In the table there are about 760,000 distinct CDR3 sequences, roughly 30% of which are singletons. These TCRs are of unknown antigen specificity. Specimen: blood. The receptors derive from a girl between 5 and 17 years old with multiple sclerosis.

This clonotype was seen more than once but under ten times. CDR3 sequence (DNA): TGCAGTGCCGAACCGAAACCGGCCAAAAACATTCAGTACTTC. This encodes CSAEPKPAKNIQYF. This rearrangement joins TRBV20-1 to TRBJ2-4; D uncertain. Germline loops: CDR1 DFQATT, CDR2 SNEGSKA (reference sequence). V shed 6 bases and J shed 1 base, with 13 bases lying between them. The CDR3 totals 14 residues.

The V and J genes are TRBV6-1 and TRBJ2-4; TRBD2 aligns across 11 bases. This CDR3 contains 15 residues. J was trimmed by 13 bases and V by 6 bases; bases with no gene match: 14. Germline V CDR1 and CDR2: MNHNS, SASEGT. The CDR3 is CASSAGTSGILRQYF. The CDR3 bases are TGTGCCAGCAGCGCCGGGACTAGCGGTATCCTAAGGCAGTACTTC.

The chain recombines TRBV3-1 with TRBJ1-6; D gene uncertain. The V gene lost 2 bases and the J gene lost 9 bases, with 5 bases spanning the gap. The CDR3 covers 12 residues. CDR1 LGHDT and CDR2 YNNKEL come from the germline V gene (reference sequence). The CDR3 sequence: CASSQWTSPLHF. The CDR3, as DNA: TGTGCCAGCAGCCAATGGACTTCACCCCTCCACTTT.

There are a few counts of this clonotype. CDR3 bases: TGTGCCAGCAGCTCTAGCGGAAGCTCCTACAATGAGCAGTACTTC. It encodes CASSSSGSSYNEQYF. The gene calls are TRBV28 and TRBJ2-1; 7 bases line up with TRBD2. The closer fit of TRBJ2-7 to the DNA end suggests the J call may be wrong. This CDR3 comprises 15 residues. Germline loops: CDR1 MDHEN, CDR2 SYDVKM.

Comments on this clonotype: The junction departs from germline at one end; a sequencing error may be responsible. This sequence joins TRBV7-9 and TRBJ2-7; D may match TRBD1 or TRBD2 (5 bases each). The end of the DNA fits TRBJ2-5 better, so the J call may be wrong. Germline V gene sequence: CDR1 SEHNR, CDR2 FQNEAQ (reference sequence). The CDR3 runs to 16 residues. CDR3 coding DNA: TGCGCCAGCAGCTCGCTTGGGGGACGGGACCGGGAGACCCAGTACTTC. Protein sequence: CASSSLGGRDRETQYF.

This clonotype was seen a handful of times. The chain employs TRBV20-1 and TRBJ2-1; 9 positions match TRBD2. Germline trimming cut 6 bases from V and 8 bases from J; bases unmatched to any gene: 11. The CDR3 sequence is 14 residues long. Germline V lookup: CDR1 DFQATT, CDR2 SNEGSKA (reference sequence). DNA of the CDR3: TGCAGTGCCGGGACTAGCATCGGCGGAGATGAGCAGTTCTTC. Translation: CSAGTSIGGDEQFF.

There are a few counts of this clonotype. V usage is TRBV7-6 and J usage is TRBJ2-1, with D possibly TRBD2 on 6 matching bases. This CDR3 contains 17 residues. The germline V gene has CDR1 SGHVS and CDR2 FNYEAQ. Deletions cut 4 bases from V and 4 bases from J, with 20 bases between. CDR3 DNA sequence: TGTGCCAGCAGCTACCGCCATCTTGGGACTGTATACAATGAGCAGTTCTTC. Its translation: CASSYRHLGTVYNEQFF.

In this sample, this clonotype turned up many times. The V gene is TRBV29-1, the J gene TRBJ2-1, with D perhaps given as TRBD1 or TRBD2 (5 bases each). Per the germline V gene, CDR1 is SQVTM and CDR2 is ANQGSEA. Between the trimmed V and J ends, which lost 8 bases and 12 bases, there was a span of 14 bases. The CDR3 extends over 10 amino acids. CDR3 sequence (DNA): TGCAGCTCGGGACCCCCCGGGCAGTTCTTC. This codes for CSSGPPGQFF.

This clonotype was picked up a small number of times. A much larger clone is a single base away; this may be a read error. The chain links TRBV29-1 to TRBJ2-6; weak D call: TRBD2 (5 bases). CDR1 and CDR2 (germline): SQVTM, ANQGSEA. This CDR3 is 12 amino acids long. The CDR3 DNA follows: TGCAGCGTTGTGTCGAGGGCCAACGTCCGGACTTTC. Its translation is CSVVSRANVRTF.

The chain combines TRBV15 with TRBJ2-7; perhaps TRBD1 as D (6 bases). CDR1 and CDR2 from the germline V gene are LNHNV and YYDKDF (reference sequence). The CDR3 is 16 amino acids. Trimming left V 6 bases short and J 0 bases short, with 18 bases between. The CDR3 region is CATSSSTGRYSYEQYF. In DNA, the CDR3 is TGTGCCACCAGTAGCTCGACAGGACGATACTCCTACGAGCAGTACTTC.

This sequence joins TRBV12-3 or TRBV12-4 and TRBJ2-4; 11 bases are a match to TRBD1. J lost 0 bases, V lost 6 bases, and 16 bases had no gene match. The CDR3 contains 20 residues. The CDR3 region is CASSRLSGTGGDLAKNIQYF. The CDR3 bases are TGTGCCAGCAGCCGACTCTCCGGGACAGGGGGAGATCTAGCCAAAAACATTCAGTACTTC.

This clonotype was found a few times. V usage is TRBV28 and J usage is TRBJ1-4; TRBD1 matches 8 bases. Losses at the gene ends were 6 bases for V and 8 bases for J; bases not matched to a gene: 8. The length of the CDR3 is 14 residues. Looked up from germline, CDR1 is MDHEN and CDR2 is SYDVKM. Here the CDR3 reads CASRTGAAGEKLFF. CDR3 bases: TGTGCCAGCAGGACAGGGGCCGCCGGGGAAAAACTGTTTTTT.

This clonotype appeared once. The junction departs from the called germline gene at one end, perhaps through a read error. The chain carries TRBV20-1 and TRBJ1-4; D gene uncertain. The CDR3 is 12 amino acids. CDR1 and CDR2 from the germline V gene are DFQATT and SNEGSKA (reference sequence). The DNA for the CDR3 is TGCAGTGCTGCGGGGATGAGAGAAAAACGGTTTTTT. Translated: CSAAGMREKRFF.

This clonotype has a handful of counts. The chain combines TRBV28 with TRBJ2-5; maybe TRBD2 (5 bases). The CDR3 loop spans 16 amino acids. The V gene's germline CDR1 is MDHEN and CDR2 SYDVKM. The ends were cut back, 5 bases at V and 0 bases at J, with 16 bases in the middle. The CDR3 DNA reads as TGTGCCAGCAGTACAACCGCGGGTCTACACCAAGAGACCCAGTACTTC. It specifies CASSTTAGLHQETQYF.

This clonotype has at least ten counts. The gene calls are TRBV20-1 and TRBJ2-7; 12 bases map to TRBD1. The V gene's germline CDR1 is DFQATT and CDR2 SNEGSKA (reference sequence). The CDR3 runs 12 residues. J lost 5 bases, V lost 8 bases, and 4 bases had no gene match. CDR3 nucleotides: TGCAGTACCGGGACAGGGGGCCACGAGCAGTACTTC. Its protein product is CSTGTGGHEQYF.

This clonotype came up a few times. The chain combines TRBV29-1 with TRBJ2-5, with TRBD1 matching 9 bases. The germline gives CDR1 SQVTM, CDR2 ANQGSEA. The CDR3 is 13 residues long. V lost 4 bases, J lost 3 bases, and 3 bases stayed unmatched. The CDR3 DNA sequence: TGCAGCGTTGCGGGACAGGGAAAAGAGACCCAGTACTTC. Protein product: CSVAGQGKETQYF.

The chain links TRBV20-1 to TRBJ2-1; D is perhaps TRBD2 (6 bases). Germline V gene lookup returns CDR1 DFQATT and CDR2 SNEGSKA (reference sequence). V lost 3 bases to trimming and J lost 0 bases, with 15 bases between them. This CDR3 has 16 amino acids. Written as DNA, the CDR3 is TGCAGTGCTAGTAGCCTAGCGTCCAGCTCCTACAATGAGCAGTTCTTC. It specifies CSASSLASSSYNEQFF.

The table lists this clonotype with many counts. The chain joins TRBV20-1 to TRBJ2-5; 8 bases line up with TRBD2. After removal of 0 bases from V and 3 bases from J, the junction contained 9 bases not matched to a gene. The CDR3 loop spans 16 amino acids. Germline V gene sequence: CDR1 DFQATT, CDR2 SNEGSKA (reference sequence). Here the CDR3 reads CSARDYQRGFEETQYF. The CDR3, as DNA: TGCAGTGCTAGAGATTACCAGCGGGGGTTCGAAGAGACCCAGTACTTC.